This T cell receptor beta chain was sequenced during a study of monozygotic twins with inflammatory bowel disease. Following a re-call of the 5' RACE reads, TCRdb has one entry per CDR3 protein and lacks DNA. Reported are roughly 320,000 distinct CDR3 sequences; the ten largest clones contain roughly 5.8%. The CDR3 totals 18 residues. Germline-derived CDR1 and CDR2 are DFQATT and SNEGSKA (reference sequence). This sequence joins TRBV20-1 and TRBJ2-1; no DNA is available, so the TRBD2 call from TCRdb remains unchecked. This TCR was sampled from a human donor with ulcerative colitis or Crohn's disease, or a healthy co-twin of an affected twin (not recorded which). The sequencing sample was made of blood. The CDR3 is CSALEGVRATSSYNEQFF.